A single sample gave rise to the 20 T cell receptor beta chains below, sequenced in a study of beta chain features in type 1 diabetes (dated by TCRdb to 2017 to 2018). What the authors observed across the whole study: Type 1 diabetes patients showed a moderate but significant shortening of TCRB CDR3 length in all four CD4+ subsets.

Receptors were amplified or captured by the immunoSEQ multiplex PCR assay. The entire isolated RNA was reverse transcribed using the High Capacity cDNA Reverse Transcription Kit, and thus expressed TCRB transcripts were sequenced. TCRdb's version of the immuneACCESS table is confined to in-frame rearrangements and falls short of the full clone set. An unresolved V gene accounts for under half of the shortfall where checked; the remainder is of unknown origin. For this sample the table gives under 130,000 clones, of which under 30% were detected only once. The top ten hold 0.5% to 0.6% of the sample. No cognate antigen is known for these TCRs. The sample taken for sequencing was central memory CD4+ T cells from blood. These receptors came from a young woman with type 1 diabetes.

In nucleotides, the CDR3 is TGTGCCAGCAGCCCGGGTGGGGGGTTTCGTCGGATGAACACTGAAGCTTTCTTT. This sequence encodes CASSPGGGFRRMNTEAFF. The chain uses TRBV14 and TRBJ1-1; a weak D match, TRBD1 (5 bases). The CDR3 contains 18 residues. V dropped 4 bases and J dropped 0 bases, with 21 bases sitting between them. Germline V CDR1 and CDR2: SGHDN, FVKESK.

This clone was observed a few times. The CDR3 is CASSSLAGSLNEQFF. CDR3 DNA: TGTGCCAGTAGCAGTTTAGCGGGATCTTTGAATGAGCAGTTCTTC. V usage is TRBV19 and J usage is TRBJ2-1; 8 bases agree with TRBD2. The CDR3 totals 15 residues. The germline V gene has CDR1 LNHDA and CDR2 SQIVND (reference sequence). V gave up 6 bases and J gave up 7 bases; unmatched junction bases: 11.

Points on this clone: This specimen includes other DNA sequences encoding the same CDR3. V usage is TRBV2 and J usage is TRBJ1-3; D may be TRBD1 (5 bases). Germline V gives CDR1 SNHLY, CDR2 FYNNEI. CDR3 length: 14 residues. Trimming left V 6 bases short and J 0 bases short, with 9 bases between. CDR3 in DNA: TGTGCCAGCAGCGACAGATACTCTGGAAACACCATATATTTT. It yields the protein CASSDRYSGNTIYF.

Here the CDR3 DNA reads TGTGCCAGTAGTATCGGCCGGGTTGGAGAAAAACTGTTTTTT. Translation: CASSIGRVGEKLFF. V gene TRBV19 combines with J gene TRBJ1-4; D unresolved. The CDR3 is 14 residues long. Trimming pared 3 bases from V and 8 bases from J, leaving 13 bases between. In germline, CDR1 is LNHDA, CDR2 SQIVND (reference sequence).

The genes are TRBV29-1 and TRBJ1-4; a weak D match, TRBD1 (6 bases). The V gene's germline CDR1 is SQVTM and CDR2 ANQGSEA. V was trimmed by 4 bases and J by 8 bases, leaving 11 bases between them. The CDR3 is made up of 12 amino acids. The CDR3 nucleotides are TGCAGCGTTGGGCGTACAGGGGAAAAACTGTTTTTT. Amino acids: CSVGRTGEKLFF.

This clone was detected only a few times. This chain uses TRBV29-1 with TRBJ1-2; TRBD1 is a possible D gene (5 bases). Per germline, CDR1 SQVTM and CDR2 ANQGSEA. The CDR3 runs 14 residues. Trimming left V 7 bases short and J 0 bases short, with 15 bases between. The CDR3 coding sequence is TGCAGCGACAGAACAGGAGACCCTAACTATGGCTACACCTTC. This encodes CSDRTGDPNYGYTF.

The chain couples TRBV4-3 to TRBJ2-5, with 8 bases fitting TRBD2. Germline V CDR1 and CDR2: LGHNA, YSLEER. The CDR3 is 13 residues long. The J segment lost 5 bases and the V segment lost 2 bases, leaving 1 base of the junction unmatched. The CDR3 protein is CASSQREGETQYF. In DNA form, the CDR3 reads TGCGCCAGCAGCCAACGGGAGGGGGAGACCCAGTACTTC.

The chain links TRBV28 to TRBJ1-5; TRBD1 matches at 8 bases. This CDR3 region has 13 residues. With V trimmed by 5 bases and J by 8 bases, 5 bases remained unmatched. Germline-derived CDR1 and CDR2 are MDHEN and SYDVKM. The CDR3 here is CASSRTGWKPQHF. DNA of the CDR3: TGTGCCAGCAGTCGGACAGGGTGGAAGCCCCAGCATTTT.

The chain recombines TRBV5-4 with TRBJ2-3; the D is unclear. Trimming left V 4 bases short and J 0 bases short, with 9 bases between. CDR3 length: 14 amino acids. Germline V gives CDR1 SGHNT, CDR2 YYREEE (reference sequence). The DNA for the CDR3 is TGTGCCAGCAGCCAACCCCTAAGCACAGATACGCAGTATTTT. This gives the protein CASSQPLSTDTQYF.

V usage is TRBV28 and J usage is TRBJ2-1, with 9 bases that match TRBD2. The trim removed 4 bases at V and 6 bases at J, leaving 4 bases unmatched. The CDR3 totals 14 residues. Looked up from germline, CDR1 is MDHEN and CDR2 is SYDVKM. The CDR3 sequence: CASSWGLAVNEQFF. The CDR3 DNA reads TGTGCCAGCAGTTGGGGACTAGCAGTCAATGAGCAGTTCTTC.

V usage is TRBV7-2 and J usage is TRBJ1-5, with unresolved D. This CDR3 region has 15 residues. The V end lost 5 bases, the J end lost 3 bases, and 14 bases lay between the germline ends. Germline V gene lookup returns CDR1 SGHTA and CDR2 FQGNSA. Here the CDR3 DNA reads TGTGCCAGCAGCCTCGGCGGCGGCCCCAATCAGCCCCAGCATTTT. Protein product: CASSLGGGPNQPQHF.

The chain combines TRBV7-6 with TRBJ2-7; 10 nucleotides line up with TRBD1. The CDR3 is made up of 16 amino acids. Per germline, CDR1 SGHVS and CDR2 FNYEAQ. The V segment lost 1 base and the J segment 0 bases; nucleotides outside the gene matches: 3. This CDR3 is CASSLGDRGFSYEQYF. The CDR3 DNA reads as TGTGCCAGCAGCTTAGGGGACAGGGGCTTCTCCTACGAGCAGTACTTC.

The rearrangement links TRBV5-4 to TRBJ2-2, with 13 bases that match TRBD2. CDR1 and CDR2 (germline): SGHNT, YYREEE (reference sequence). Losses at the gene ends were 4 bases for V and 7 bases for J; bases not matched to a gene: 4. This CDR3 region has 15 residues. The CDR3: CASSVGTSGVGELFF. As DNA, the CDR3 is TGTGCCAGCAGCGTCGGGACTAGCGGGGTCGGGGAGCTGTTTTTT. The full variable domain, its missing parts supplied by reference TRBV5-4 and TRBJ2-2, is ETGVTQSPTHLIKTRGQQVTLRCSSQSGHNTVSWYQQALGQGPQFIFQYYREEENGRGNFPPRFSGLQFPNYSSELNVNALELDDSALYLCASSVGTSGVGELFFGEGSRLTVL.

The sample holds a few counts of this clone. This chain connects TRBV7-2 to TRBJ2-1; TRBD1 is a possible D gene (5 bases). CDR1 and CDR2 from the germline V gene are SGHTA and FQGNSA. The V end was cut by 0 bases, the J end by 7 bases, with 16 bases between. CDR3 size: 16 residues. Written as DNA, the CDR3 is TGTGCCAGCAGCTTAGCGGTCGGGCAGGGTAATAATGAGCAGTTCTTC. This gives the protein CASSLAVGQGNNEQFF.

The chain employs TRBV28 and TRBJ2-7, with D tentatively TRBD1 (6 bases). Germline loops: CDR1 MDHEN, CDR2 SYDVKM. V shed 6 bases and J shed 5 bases, with 20 bases lying between them. The CDR3 extends over 15 amino acids. The CDR3 sequence: CASSPPQGLRHEQYF. The CDR3 DNA follows: TGTGCCAGCAGCCCACCACAGGGCTTGAGACACGAGCAGTACTTC.

This chain joins TRBV7-8 and TRBJ2-5; TRBD2 is a possible D gene (5 bases). V was trimmed by 0 bases and J by 5 bases, leaving 13 bases between them. CDR3 length: 15 amino acids. Germline lookup yields CDR1 SGHVS and CDR2 FQNEAQ. CDR3 residues: CASSLAASRGETQYF. CDR3 nucleotide sequence: TGTGCCAGCAGCTTAGCGGCTAGCCGAGGGGAGACCCAGTACTTC.

The V call is TRBV5-5, the J call TRBJ1-4, with TRBD1 matching over 8 bases. This CDR3 has 14 amino acids. In germline, CDR1 is SGHKS, CDR2 YYEKEE (reference sequence). V was clipped by 4 bases and J by 8 bases; unmatched bases: 7. The DNA for the CDR3 is TGTGCCAGCAGCGGACGACAGGGGAGCGAAAAACTGTTTTTT. Its translation: CASSGRQGSEKLFF.

The sample holds many counts of this clone. The chain has TRBV29-1 and TRBJ1-2, with D maybe TRBD1 (5 bases). The CDR3 length is 12 residues. Trimming removed 4 bases at V and 3 bases at J, with 9 bases between. Germline CDR1 is SQVTM and CDR2 is ANQGSEA. CDR3: CSVAGSDYGYTF. The CDR3 nucleotides read TGCAGCGTTGCAGGGTCTGACTATGGCTACACCTTC. The full variable domain, completed using reference TRBV29-1 and TRBJ1-2, is SAVISQKPSRDICQRGTSLTIQCQVDSQVTMMFWYRQQPGQSLTLIATANQGSEATYESGFVIDKFPISRPNLTFSTLTVSNMSPEDSSIYLCSVAGSDYGYTFGSGTRLTVV.

The rearrangement uses TRBV19 and TRBJ2-1; 12 bases align to TRBD2. This CDR3 has 18 residues. Germline values: CDR1 LNHDA, CDR2 SQIVND (reference sequence). V lost 5 bases and J lost 0; bases outside the gene matches: 8. CDR3 protein: CASSARTSGALSYNEQFF. CDR3 bases: TGTGCCAGTAGTGCCAGGACTAGCGGGGCACTCTCCTACAATGAGCAGTTCTTC.

Concerning this clone itself: At one end, the junction sequence differs from germline, possibly due to a read error. V is TRBV5-4 and J is TRBJ2-5, with 8 nucleotides matching TRBD2. The V gene's germline CDR1 is SGHNT and CDR2 YYREEE (reference sequence). CDR3 length equals 15 residues. In DNA, the CDR3 is TGTACCAGCAGCTTGCGTAGCGGGATCGGCGAGACCCAGTACTTC. Protein: CTSSLRSGIGETQYF. The complete variable domain, with remaining parts taken from reference TRBV5-4 and TRBJ2-5, reads ETGVTQSPTHLIKTRGQQVTLRCSSQSGHNTVSWYQQALGQGPQFIFQYYREEENGRGNFPPRFSGLQFPNYSSELNVNALELDDSALYLCTSSLRSGIGETQYFGPGTRLLVL.